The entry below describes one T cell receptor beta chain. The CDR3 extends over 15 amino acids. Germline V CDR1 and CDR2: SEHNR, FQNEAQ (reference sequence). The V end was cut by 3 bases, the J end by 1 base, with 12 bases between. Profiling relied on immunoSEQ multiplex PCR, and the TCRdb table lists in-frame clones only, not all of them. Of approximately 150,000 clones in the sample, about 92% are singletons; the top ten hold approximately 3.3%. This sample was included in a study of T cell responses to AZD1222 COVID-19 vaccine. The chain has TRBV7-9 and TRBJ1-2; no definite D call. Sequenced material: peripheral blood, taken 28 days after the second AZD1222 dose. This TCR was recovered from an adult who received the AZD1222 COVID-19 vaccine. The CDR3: CASSFMSGYNYGYTF. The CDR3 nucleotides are TGTGCCAGCAGCTTCATGTCCGGCTATAACTATGGCTACACCTTC. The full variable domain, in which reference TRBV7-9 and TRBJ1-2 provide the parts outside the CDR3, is DTGVSQNPRHKITKRGQNVTFRCDPISEHNRLYWYRQTLGQGPEFLTYFQNEAQLEKSRLLSDRFSAERPKGSFSTLEIQRTEQGDSAMYLCASSFMSGYNYGYTFGSGTRLTVV.